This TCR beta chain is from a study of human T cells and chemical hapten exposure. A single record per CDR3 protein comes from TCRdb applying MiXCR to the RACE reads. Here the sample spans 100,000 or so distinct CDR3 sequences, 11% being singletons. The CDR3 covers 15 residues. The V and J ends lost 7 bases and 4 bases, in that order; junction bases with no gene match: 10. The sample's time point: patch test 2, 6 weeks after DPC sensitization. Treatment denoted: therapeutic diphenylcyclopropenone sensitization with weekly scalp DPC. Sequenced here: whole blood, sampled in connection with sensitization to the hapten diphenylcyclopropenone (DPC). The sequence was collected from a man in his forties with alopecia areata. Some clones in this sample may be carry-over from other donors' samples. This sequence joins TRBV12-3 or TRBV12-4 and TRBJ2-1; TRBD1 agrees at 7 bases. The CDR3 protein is CASTPRQGRYNEQFF. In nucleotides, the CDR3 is TGTGCCAGCACCCCGAGACAGGGACGATACAATGAGCAGTTCTTC.